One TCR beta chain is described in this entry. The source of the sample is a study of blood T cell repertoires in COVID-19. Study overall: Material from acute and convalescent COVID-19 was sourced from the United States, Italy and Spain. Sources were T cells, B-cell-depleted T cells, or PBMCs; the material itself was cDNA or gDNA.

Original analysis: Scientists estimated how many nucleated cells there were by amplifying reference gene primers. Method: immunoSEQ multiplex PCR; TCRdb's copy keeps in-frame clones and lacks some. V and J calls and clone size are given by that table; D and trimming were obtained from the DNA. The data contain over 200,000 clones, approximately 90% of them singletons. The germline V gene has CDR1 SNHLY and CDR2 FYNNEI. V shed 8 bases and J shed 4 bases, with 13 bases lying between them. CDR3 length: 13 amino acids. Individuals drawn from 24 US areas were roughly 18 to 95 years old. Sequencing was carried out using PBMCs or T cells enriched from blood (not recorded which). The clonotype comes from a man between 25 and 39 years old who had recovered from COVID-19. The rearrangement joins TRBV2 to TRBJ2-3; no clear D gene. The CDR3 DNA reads TGTGCCAGCCGGTCGGTCTTCGCAGATACGCAGTATTTT. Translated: CASRSVFADTQYF. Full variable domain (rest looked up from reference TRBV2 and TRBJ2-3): EPEVTQTPSHQVTQMGQEVILRCVPISNHLYFYWYRQILGQKVEFLVSFYNNEISEKSEIFDDQFSVERPDGSNFTLKIRSTKLEDSAMYFCASRSVFADTQYFGPGTRLTVL.